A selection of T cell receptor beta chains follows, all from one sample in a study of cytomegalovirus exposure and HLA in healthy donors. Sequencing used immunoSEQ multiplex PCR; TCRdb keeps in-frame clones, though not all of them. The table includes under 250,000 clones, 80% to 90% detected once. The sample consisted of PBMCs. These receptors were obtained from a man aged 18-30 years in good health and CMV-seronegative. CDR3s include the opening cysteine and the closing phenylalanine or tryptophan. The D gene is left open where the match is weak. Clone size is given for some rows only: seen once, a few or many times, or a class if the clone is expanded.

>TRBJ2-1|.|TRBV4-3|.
CASSRTESSYNEQFF
TGCGCCAGCAGCAGAACCGAGAGCTCCTACAATGAGCAGTTCTTC
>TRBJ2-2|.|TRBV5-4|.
CASSPQVGGELFF
TGTGCCAGCAGCCCTCAGGTTGGCGGGGAGCTGTTTTTT
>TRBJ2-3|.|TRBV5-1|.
CASSLSPQRDTQYF
TGCGCCAGCAGCTTGTCTCCCCAGCGGGATACGCAGTATTTT
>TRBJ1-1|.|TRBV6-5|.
CASSYSRYMNTEAFF
TGTGCCAGCAGTTATTCAAGATACATGAACACTGAAGCTTTCTTT
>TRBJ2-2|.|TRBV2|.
CASSEFGPPGELFF
TGTGCCAGCAGTGAATTTGGCCCTCCCGGGGAGCTGTTTTTT
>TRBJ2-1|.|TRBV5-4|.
CASSHPGEDEQFF
TGTGCCAGCAGCCACCCTGGCGAGGATGAGCAGTTCTTC
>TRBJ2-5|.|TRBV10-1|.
CASSYGTKETQYF
TGCGCCAGCAGCTACGGGACAAAAGAGACCCAGTACTTC
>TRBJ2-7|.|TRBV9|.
CASSVGQQSSYEQYF
TGTGCCAGCAGCGTGGGGCAGCAAAGCTCCTACGAGCAGTACTTC
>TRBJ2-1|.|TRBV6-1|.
CASRGVLTYNEQFF
TGTGCCAGCAGAGGGGTGTTAACCTACAATGAGCAGTTCTTC
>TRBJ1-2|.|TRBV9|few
CASSVVGGATGYTF
TGTGCCAGCAGCGTAGTAGGTGGGGCGACTGGCTACACCTTC
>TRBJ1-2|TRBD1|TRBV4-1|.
CASSPGGAYYGYTF
TGCGCCAGCAGCCCAGGGGGCGCGTACTATGGCTACACCTTC
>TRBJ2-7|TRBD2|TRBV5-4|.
CASRVAGGPGEQYF
TGTGCCAGCAGGGTAGCGGGGGGGCCGGGAGAGCAGTACTTC
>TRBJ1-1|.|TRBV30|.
CAWNPGLGNTEAFF
TGTGCCTGGAACCCGGGACTGGGGAACACTGAAGCTTTCTTT
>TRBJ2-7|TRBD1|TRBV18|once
CASSLGQGRPEQYF
TGTGCCAGCTCACTCGGACAGGGTAGACCCGAGCAGTACTTC
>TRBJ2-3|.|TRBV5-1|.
CASSFGAQDTQYF
TGCGCCAGCAGCTTTGGGGCCCAAGATACGCAGTATTTT
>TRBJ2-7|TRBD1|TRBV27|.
CASSLGQGSYEQYF
TGTGCCAGCAGTTTAGGACAGGGGAGCTACGAGCAGTACTTC
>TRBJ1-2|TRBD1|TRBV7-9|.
CASSQGTDGYTF
TGTGCCAGCAGCCAGGGGACAGATGGCTACACCTTC
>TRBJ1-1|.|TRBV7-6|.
CASSRNRPTELNTEAFF
TGTGCCAGCAGCCGCAATAGGCCGACAGAACTGAACACTGAAGCTTTCTTT
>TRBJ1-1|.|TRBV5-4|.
CASSSLGEGNTEAFF
TGTGCCAGCAGCTCCCTGGGGGAGGGGAACACTGAAGCTTTCTTT
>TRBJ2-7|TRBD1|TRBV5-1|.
CASSLGVQGPSYEQYF
TGCGCCAGCAGCTTAGGAGTACAGGGGCCCTCCTACGAGCAGTACTTC
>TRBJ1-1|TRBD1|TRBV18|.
CASSNVGQGGTEAFF
TGTGCCAGCTCCAATGTGGGGCAGGGGGGCACTGAAGCTTTCTTT
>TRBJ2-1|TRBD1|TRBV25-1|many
CASSGGTGSNEQFF
TGTGCCAGCAGTGGAGGGACAGGGAGTAATGAGCAGTTCTTC
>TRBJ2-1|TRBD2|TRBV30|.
CAWSDGGSFYNEQFF
TGTGCCTGGAGTGACGGCGGGAGTTTCTACAATGAGCAGTTCTTC
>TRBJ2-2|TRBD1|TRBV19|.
CASSQGQGRWTGELFF
TGTGCCAGTAGCCAGGGACAGGGGCGATGGACCGGGGAGCTGTTTTTT
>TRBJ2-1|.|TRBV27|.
CASSFVGAYNEQFF
TGTGCCAGCAGTTTCGTGGGAGCATACAATGAGCAGTTCTTC
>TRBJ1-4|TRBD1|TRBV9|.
CASSERQGANEKLFF
TGTGCCAGCAGCGAACGACAGGGAGCTAATGAAAAACTGTTTTTT
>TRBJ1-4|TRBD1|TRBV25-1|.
CASSDQGASEKLFF
TGTGCCAGCAGTGACCAGGGGGCCTCCGAAAAACTGTTTTTT
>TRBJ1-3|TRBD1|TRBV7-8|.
CASSPWDSQFSGNTIYF
TGTGCCAGCAGCCCATGGGACAGCCAATTCTCTGGAAACACCATATATTTT
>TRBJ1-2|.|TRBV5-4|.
CASSPPGVTAPRFGYTF
TGTGCCAGCAGCCCCCCCGGCGTGACAGCTCCCAGATTTGGCTACACCTTC
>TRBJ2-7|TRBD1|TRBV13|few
CASSTRGQGYYEQYF
TGTGCCAGCAGCACTCGTGGACAGGGCTACTACGAGCAGTACTTC
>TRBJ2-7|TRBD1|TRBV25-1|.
CASSEYGTGVAEQYF
TGTGCCAGCAGTGAATATGGGACAGGGGTCGCCGAGCAGTACTTC
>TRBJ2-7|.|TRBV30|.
CAWARDSYEQYF
TGTGCCTGGGCCCGAGATTCCTACGAGCAGTACTTC
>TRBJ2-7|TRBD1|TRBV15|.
CATSRSQGVESEQYF
TGTGCCACCAGCAGATCACAGGGGGTGGAGAGCGAGCAGTACTTC
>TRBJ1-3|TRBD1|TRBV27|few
CASSLGTDSGNTIYF
TGTGCCAGCAGTCTTGGGACAGACTCTGGAAACACCATATATTTT
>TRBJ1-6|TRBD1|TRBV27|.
CASSPGQSNNSPLHF
TGTGCCAGCAGCCCGGGACAGAGCAATAATTCACCCCTCCACTTT
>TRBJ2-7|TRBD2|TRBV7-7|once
CASSPGTSGPYEQYF
TGTGCCAGCAGCCCCGGGACTAGCGGTCCCTACGAGCAGTACTTC
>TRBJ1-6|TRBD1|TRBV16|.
CASSQRDRGDSPLHF
TGTGCCAGCAGCCAAAGGGACAGGGGTGATTCACCCCTCCACTTT
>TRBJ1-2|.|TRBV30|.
CAWSSRTGFYGYTF
TGTGCCTGGAGCTCAAGGACGGGATTCTATGGCTACACCTTC
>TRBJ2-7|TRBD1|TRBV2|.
CASSKGQAFSQQYF
TGTGCCAGCAGTAAGGGACAGGCGTTTTCCCAGCAGTACTTC